This TCR beta chain was profiled in a study of cytomegalovirus exposure and HLA in healthy donors. The CDR3 has 16 residues. CDR1 is MDHEN and CDR2 is SYDVKM in the germline V gene. The ends lost 3 bases at V and 0 bases at J; junction bases unmatched: 7. Points from the study as a whole: In a later analysis, specific HLA alleles were associated with 15,000 or so TCR beta sequences at a 0.05 false discovery rate.

Vbeta (60) and Jbeta (13) primers were used in the PCR. Assay: immunoSEQ multiplex PCR; the TCRdb copy retains only in-frame clones and omits some. There are approximately 120,000 clones in the sample; under 85% occur only once, and less than 4% lies in the top ten. Regarding this clone: What it recognizes is unknown.

The receptor was isolated from a man in his thirties or forties in good health and CMV-seronegative. What was sequenced was PBMCs. The J gene is TRBJ1-2, the V gene TRBV28; 7 positions match TRBD1. The CDR3 loop reads CASSLGYRGANYGYTF. The DNA for the CDR3 is TGTGCCAGCAGTTTGGGTTACAGGGGAGCTAACTATGGCTACACCTTC.